This section outlines one T cell receptor (beta chain) sequence together with its context. Its target is not known. Germline V CDR1 and CDR2: MRHNA, SNTAGT. The J segment lost 4 bases and the V segment lost 2 bases, leaving 7 bases of the junction unmatched. CDR3 length equals 16 residues. These data originate in a study of cytomegalovirus exposure and HLA in healthy donors. Study outcomes and limitations: In a later analysis, an Asian-associated ancestry cluster reportedly showed fewer N-insertions than the approximately 610-donor mean. Testing in vitro showed a few CMV-associated chains specific for CMV antigens. The sole available immune exposure information was CMV serostatus. In a later analysis, TCR beta V- and J-gene trimming showed a link to a missense DCLRE1C variant.

It was with 60 Vbeta and 13 Jbeta primers that the PCR ran. Produced via immunoSEQ multiplex PCR; TCRdb's table is partial and in-frame only. The sample lists 85,000 to 130,000 clones, around 70% occurring once. The receptor was isolated from a boy between 10 and 17 years old in good health and CMV-seronegative. The chain carries TRBV6-4 and TRBJ2-1; TRBD1 agrees at 8 bases. Sequencing used PBMCs. This CDR3 reads CASSDTRTGRYNEQFF. Here the CDR3 DNA reads TGTGCCAGCAGTGACACCCGGACAGGGCGGTACAATGAGCAGTTCTTC.